This entry lists 31 T cell receptor beta chains sequenced from one sample in a study of blood T cell repertoires in COVID-19. Assay: immunoSEQ multiplex PCR; the TCRdb copy retains only in-frame clones and omits some. Seen here are approximately 71,000 clones, 70% to 80% observed once, and the top ten hold around 23%. Sequenced material: peripheral blood. The source of these receptors is a human donor in a cohort sampled during active COVID-19.

DNA for the CDR3: TGTGCCAGCAGCCTTCTCTCCGGCTACACCTTC. As protein: CASSLLSGYTF. The gene calls are TRBV7-8 and TRBJ1-2; D unresolved. In germline, CDR1 is SGHVS, CDR2 FQNEAQ. V lost 5 bases and J lost 8, with 9 bases in between. CDR3 length: 11 amino acids.

The J gene is TRBJ1-3, the V gene TRBV23-1, with D possibly matching TRBD1 (5 bases). TRBV23-1 is given ORF status, its function remaining uncertain. This CDR3 is 15 amino acids long. V lost 0 bases to trimming and J lost 4 bases, with 10 bases between them. The DNA for the CDR3 is TGCGCCAGCAGTCAATCAGTGACAGAAGGAAACACCATATATTTT. It codes for CASSQSVTEGNTIYF.

The V and J genes are TRBV18 and TRBJ1-2; D is unresolved. CDR1 KGHSH and CDR2 LQKENI come from the germline V gene. The V and J ends lost 0 bases and 0 bases respectively, with 11 bases between them. The CDR3 extends over 16 amino acids. CDR3 DNA sequence: TGTGCCAGCTCACCACCGAATCCAGTCTCTAACTATGGCTACACCTTC. Its translation: CASSPPNPVSNYGYTF.

This clone was observed a handful of times. The gene calls are TRBV19 and TRBJ1-2; D uncertain. Trimming removed 3 bases from V and 1 base from J, with 6 bases in between. The CDR3 has 13 residues. Germline V lookup: CDR1 LNHDA, CDR2 SQIVND (reference sequence). The CDR3 nucleotides are TGTGCCAGTAGTATCCGGGGTAACTATGGCTACACCTTC. Translating it yields CASSIRGNYGYTF.

Only one count was recorded for this clone. This chain uses TRBV7-6 with TRBJ1-1, with D perhaps TRBD1 (6 bases). V lost 5 bases to trimming and J lost 8 bases, with 12 bases between them. The CDR3 has 12 amino acids. The germline V gene has CDR1 SGHVS and CDR2 FNYEAQ. CDR3 sequence (DNA): TGTGCCAGCAGCCCCGGGACAACAGAAGCTTTCTTT. It yields the protein CASSPGTTEAFF.

The chain links TRBV19 to TRBJ1-3; D gene uncertain. V was clipped by 3 bases and J by 0 bases, with 12 bases between them. This CDR3 has 16 residues. CDR1 and CDR2 from the germline V gene are LNHDA and SQIVND (reference sequence). CDR3 protein: CASSIGGSLSGNTIYF. The CDR3 DNA reads as TGTGCCAGTAGTATTGGCGGATCTCTCTCTGGAAACACCATATATTTT.

The chain uses TRBV19 and TRBJ2-7; 7 positions match TRBD1. V dropped 5 bases and J dropped 0; count of bases not matched to a gene: 4. CDR3 length: 14 amino acids. In germline, CDR1 is LNHDA, CDR2 SQIVND (reference sequence). CDR3 in DNA: TGTGCCAGTAGTCGGACAGGTGACTCCTACGAGCAGTACTTC. It translates to CASSRTGDSYEQYF.

This chain links TRBV12-3 or TRBV12-4 with TRBJ2-1, with D unclear. Trimming took off 3 bases at V and 7 bases at J, with 4 bases between the two ends. The CDR3 has 11 amino acids. As DNA, the CDR3 is TGTGCCAGCAGTTTTCTGAATGAGCAGTTCTTC. Amino acids: CASSFLNEQFF.

This chain connects TRBV2 to TRBJ1-5, with D unclear. V lost 10 bases to trimming and J lost 1 base, with 8 bases between them. Germline assignment: CDR1 SNHLY and CDR2 FYNNEI. This CDR3 is 12 amino acids long. CDR3 residues: CATPESNQPQHF. CDR3 coding DNA: TGTGCCACCCCGGAGAGCAATCAGCCCCAGCATTTT.

The chain is built from TRBV7-2 and TRBJ1-5, with D maybe TRBD1 (5 bases). Germline V gives CDR1 SGHTA, CDR2 FQGNSA. The CDR3 is 15 amino acids. Trimming pared 4 bases from V and 0 bases from J, leaving 10 bases between. CDR3 DNA sequence: TGTGCCAGCAGCTGGGGGGACGGTAGCAATCAGCCCCAGCATTTT. It yields the protein CASSWGDGSNQPQHF.

The chain combines TRBV9 with TRBJ2-1, with no clear D. Germline V gene lookup returns CDR1 SGDLS and CDR2 YYNGEE. V lost 0 bases to trimming and J lost 0 bases, with 7 bases between them. This CDR3 is built from 15 residues. The DNA for the CDR3 is TGTGCCAGCAGCGTAGTAGAGAGCTCCTACAATGAGCAGTTCTTC. Translation gives CASSVVESSYNEQFF.

This chain links TRBV5-1 with TRBJ2-5; 9 nucleotides agree with TRBD1. V shed 4 bases and J 5 bases; nucleotides not matched to a gene: 9. The germline gives CDR1 SGHRS, CDR2 YFSETQ. The CDR3 has 15 residues. The CDR3 DNA reads TGCGCCAGCAGCCCGGGACAGGGTGGGCAGGAGACCCAGTACTTC. Its protein product is CASSPGQGGQETQYF.

The chain combines TRBV12-2 with TRBJ1-2; the D call in the table, TRBD1, was not verified against the DNA. TRBV12-2 is a known pseudogene. The length of the CDR3 is 16 residues. The CDR3 protein is CASRSPLFGGYYGYTF. The CDR3 DNA sequence: TGTGCAAGTCGCTCCCCGCTGTTTGGGGGCTACTATGGCTACACCTTC.

The rearrangement joins TRBV19 to TRBJ2-2, with TRBD2 matching 7 bases. V shed 7 bases and J 3 bases; nucleotides not matched to a gene: 8. The germline CDR1 and CDR2 sequences are LNHDA and SQIVND (reference sequence). CDR3 size: 15 residues. CDR3 bases: TGTGCCAGTACTCCCATAGCGGGTGACACCGGGGAGCTGTTTTTT. Its translation: CASTPIAGDTGELFF.

The V and J genes are TRBV29-1 and TRBJ2-2; perhaps TRBD2 as D (6 bases). The CDR3 covers 14 residues. The V end lost 6 bases, the J end lost 6 bases, and 17 bases lay between the germline ends. Per germline, CDR1 SQVTM and CDR2 ANQGSEA. The CDR3 protein is CSVVEGREAGELFF. Written as DNA, the CDR3 is TGCAGCGTCGTGGAGGGAAGGGAGGCCGGGGAGCTGTTTTTT.

The gene calls are TRBV4-2 and TRBJ2-5; 11 bases are a match to TRBD2. Losses at the gene ends were 4 bases for V and 5 bases for J; bases not matched to a gene: 9. The CDR3 runs to 16 residues. Germline V gene lookup returns CDR1 LGHNA and CDR2 YNFKEQ. For the CDR3, the DNA is TGTGCCAGCAGCCGGCGGCGACTAGCGGGGTTTGAGACCCAGTACTTC. This gives the protein CASSRRRLAGFETQYF.

The CDR3 protein is CASSQVRGTDTQYF. CDR3 DNA: TGCGCCAGCAGCCAAGTCAGGGGCACAGATACGCAGTATTTT. This chain connects TRBV4-3 to TRBJ2-3, with a tentative D call TRBD1 (5 bases). The CDR3 consists of 14 residues. Trimming stripped 1 base from V and 1 base from J, with 6 bases between. Per germline, CDR1 LGHNA and CDR2 YSLEER.

The sample holds a few counts of this clone. V usage is TRBV5-5 and J usage is TRBJ1-1, with 8 bases matching TRBD1. This CDR3 comprises 14 residues. The ends lost 0 bases at V and 8 bases at J; junction bases unmatched: 6. The germline V gene encodes CDR1 SGHKS and CDR2 YYEKEE (reference sequence). The CDR3 reads CASSLGQGPSEAFF. The DNA of the CDR3 is TGTGCCAGCAGCTTGGGACAGGGGCCCTCCGAAGCTTTCTTT.

This chain links TRBV5-6 with TRBJ2-4, with D hard to call. Germline V gene sequence: CDR1 SGHDT, CDR2 YYEEEE. CDR3 length equals 14 residues. V gave up 4 bases and J gave up 5 bases, with 13 bases separating them. CDR3 nucleotides: TGTGCCAGCAGCCTGTGGGCAGGCCAAAACATTCAGTACTTC. As protein: CASSLWAGQNIQYF.

The chain recombines TRBV27 with TRBJ2-7; a possible D gene is TRBD1 (6 bases). The germline V gene encodes CDR1 MNHEY and CDR2 SMNVEV (reference sequence). V shed 2 bases and J shed 1 base, with 15 bases lying between them. This CDR3 is built from 16 residues. CDR3 coding DNA: TGTGCCAGCAGTTTAGGATCAGGGGCCCTATCCTACGAGCAGTACTTC. It translates to CASSLGSGALSYEQYF.

This clone was found a few times. The chain recombines TRBV5-6 with TRBJ1-2; possibly TRBD1 for D (5 bases). Germline V gene data show CDR1 as SGHDT and CDR2 as YYEEEE. The CDR3 is made up of 13 amino acids. Deletions cut 3 bases from V and 3 bases from J, with 9 bases between. CDR3 nucleotides: TGTGCCAGCAGCTCACAGGCACACTATGGCTACACCTTC. Amino acids: CASSSQAHYGYTF.

This sequence joins TRBV7-2 and TRBJ2-7, with 8 bases matching TRBD1. The junction had 10 bases not matched to a gene; V was cut back by 2 bases and J by 7 bases. This CDR3 is built from 15 residues. Germline loops: CDR1 SGHTA, CDR2 FQGNSA. The CDR3 DNA follows: TGTGCCAGCAGCTTAACCGGACAGGGTCCGGGGGAGCAGTACTTC. This encodes CASSLTGQGPGEQYF.

This clone was recorded at least ten times. The chain couples TRBV11-2 to TRBJ2-2; possible D gene TRBD1, 6 bases. CDR1 is SGHAT, CDR2 FQNNGV, per germline. Between the trimmed V and J ends, which lost 3 bases and 7 bases, there was a span of 12 bases. There are 14 residues in the CDR3. Here the CDR3 DNA reads TGTGCCAGCAGCTTGAACAGGGTGGGCGGGGAGCTGTTTTTT. Amino acids: CASSLNRVGGELFF.

The table lists this clone with a few counts. Other DNA sequences from this sample encode an identical CDR3 as well. This chain connects TRBV9 to TRBJ2-2; no definite D call. The CDR3 length is 14 residues. V dropped 0 bases and J dropped 3 bases, with 6 bases sitting between them. Germline assignment: CDR1 SGDLS and CDR2 YYNGEE. The CDR3: CASSVAGDTGELFF. The CDR3 DNA is TGTGCCAGCAGCGTAGCTGGAGACACCGGGGAGCTGTTTTTT.

This clone showed up just a few times. The genes are TRBV5-5 and TRBJ1-2; TRBD1 might be the D (6 bases). CDR1 and CDR2 from the germline V gene are SGHKS and YYEKEE (reference sequence). The CDR3 runs to 12 residues. V was clipped by 7 bases and J by 6 bases, with 13 bases between them. CDR3 bases: TGTGCCAGCGATCGGGACAACCATGGCTACACCTTC. As protein: CASDRDNHGYTF. The whole variable domain, remainder taken from reference TRBV5-5 and TRBJ1-2, is DAGVTQSPTHLIKTRGQQVTLRCSPISGHKSVSWYQQVLGQGPQFIFQYYEKEERGRGNFPDRFSARQFPNYSSELNVNALLLGDSALYLCASDRDNHGYTFGSGTRLTVV.

This chain links TRBV6-5 with TRBJ2-7; unclear D gene. CDR3 length equals 13 residues. Trimming left V 4 bases short and J 5 bases short, with 12 bases between. CDR1 and CDR2 (germline): MNHEY, SVGAGI. Written as DNA, the CDR3 is TGTGCCAGCAGTTCATCCGGGTGGAACGAGCAGTACTTC. Translating it yields CASSSSGWNEQYF.

The chain links TRBV4-2 to TRBJ2-7; 10 positions match TRBD1. V lost 5 bases, J lost 6 bases, and 7 bases stayed unmatched. Germline loops: CDR1 LGHNA, CDR2 YNFKEQ. The CDR3 sequence is 14 residues long. In DNA form, the CDR3 reads TGTGCCAGCAGCGCAACCGGGACAGGGGTCGAGCAGTACTTC. It yields the protein CASSATGTGVEQYF.

Only one count was recorded for this clone. The J gene is TRBJ1-5, the V gene TRBV7-8, with a possible D match to TRBD1 (6 bases). Germline V gene lookup returns CDR1 SGHVS and CDR2 FQNEAQ. The CDR3 has 13 amino acids. V dropped 9 bases and J dropped 0 bases, with 9 bases sitting between them. The CDR3 reads CASGQYSNQPQHF. The CDR3 DNA follows: TGTGCCAGTGGACAGTATAGCAATCAGCCCCAGCATTTT.

The chain couples TRBV30 to TRBJ2-5; 8 bases match TRBD1. The CDR3 has 13 residues. After removal of 1 base from V and 5 bases from J, the junction contained 3 bases not matched to a gene. From germline, CDR1 is GTSNPN and CDR2 SVGIG (reference sequence). The chain's CDR3 is CAWSGTGRETQYF. Here the CDR3 DNA reads TGTGCCTGGAGTGGGACAGGGCGGGAGACCCAGTACTTC.

The chain has TRBV2 and TRBJ2-2; the D gene is possibly TRBD1 (6 bases). Trimming pared 7 bases from V and 6 bases from J, leaving 9 bases between. Germline lookup yields CDR1 SNHLY and CDR2 FYNNEI. This CDR3 is built from 12 residues. The CDR3: CASTAGAGELFF. CDR3 in DNA: TGTGCCAGCACCGCAGGGGCCGGGGAGCTGTTTTTT.

J is TRBJ1-1 and V is TRBV10-1; D gene uncertain. Between the trimmed V and J ends, which lost 4 bases and 1 base, there was a span of 10 bases. Germline V gene lookup returns CDR1 WNHNN and CDR2 SYGVQD (reference sequence). The CDR3 loop spans 14 amino acids. The CDR3 loop is CASSGGSGNTEAFF. CDR3 DNA sequence: TGCGCCAGCAGTGGTGGGTCAGGGAACACTGAAGCTTTCTTT.